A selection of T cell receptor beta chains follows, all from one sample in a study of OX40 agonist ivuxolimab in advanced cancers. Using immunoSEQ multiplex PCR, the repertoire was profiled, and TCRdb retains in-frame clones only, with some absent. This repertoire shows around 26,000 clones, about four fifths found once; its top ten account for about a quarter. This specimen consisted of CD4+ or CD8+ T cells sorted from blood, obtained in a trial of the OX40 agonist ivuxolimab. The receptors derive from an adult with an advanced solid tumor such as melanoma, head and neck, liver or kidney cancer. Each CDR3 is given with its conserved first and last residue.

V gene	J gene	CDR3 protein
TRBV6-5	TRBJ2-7	CASTTGGNEQYF
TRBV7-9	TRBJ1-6	CASSENRDRVRNSPLHF
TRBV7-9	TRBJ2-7	CASSLYGPSYEQYF
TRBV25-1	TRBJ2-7	CASSSLASGSEQYF
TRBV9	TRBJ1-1	CASSVGVVTEAFF
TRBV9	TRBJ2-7	CASSVRLGNYEQYF
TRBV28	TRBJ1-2	CASSSRTGPYYGYTF
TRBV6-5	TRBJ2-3	CASSYSGTGSDTQYF
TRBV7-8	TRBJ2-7	CASSSSGLAGLNEQYF
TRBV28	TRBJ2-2	CASSLNTGELFF
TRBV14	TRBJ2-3	CASSQGSTDTQYF
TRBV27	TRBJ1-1	CASSDRGGGTEAFF
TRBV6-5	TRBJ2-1	CASRLGRGLNEQFF
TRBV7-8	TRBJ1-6	CASSPGQANYYNSPLHF
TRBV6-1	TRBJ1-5	CASSEIAPPAPQHF